This is a list of T cell receptor beta chains from one sample in a study of blood T cell repertoires in COVID-19. Produced via immunoSEQ multiplex PCR; TCRdb's table is partial and in-frame only. The data show about 200,000 clones, 88% seen once. The sequencing sample was made of peripheral blood. Receptors originate from a man in his forties with active or convalescent COVID-19. CDR3s include the opening cysteine and the closing phenylalanine or tryptophan. Fields, in order: CDR3 DNA, CDR3 protein, J gene, V gene, clone size, D gene. D genes are given only for firm matches. Size is stated for part of the rows, as once, few or many counts, or as a class when the clone is expanded.

TGCGCCAGCAGCTTGGTTGGGCAGTACTCTGGGGCCAACGTCCTGACTTTC,CASSLVGQYSGANVLTF,TRBJ2-6,TRBV5-1,-,-
TGTGCCAGCTCACCGGGCAGGACTGGGGAGCTGTTTTTT,CASSPGRTGELFF,TRBJ2-2,TRBV18,-,-
TGCGCCAGCAGCGCGGGAAGATCCTCAACTAATGAAAAACTGTTTTTT,CASSAGRSSTNEKLFF,TRBJ1-4,TRBV5-1,-,-
TGTGCCAGCAGACTCGGCGGGTTTTTGGAGCGCAATCAGCCCCAGCATTTT,CASRLGGFLERNQPQHF,TRBJ1-5,TRBV27,once,-
TGTGCCAGCAGCTCGGGAGGGACTAACAATGAGCAGTTCTTC,CASSSGGTNNEQFF,TRBJ2-1,TRBV11-3,-,TRBD2
TGTGCCAGCAGTGACCCCCGAGGCGGGGGGCTGTGGAATTCACCCCTCCACTTT,CASSDPRGGGLWNSPLHF,TRBJ1-6,TRBV25-1,-,-
TGTGCCAGCAGCGTAGGTATGAACACTGAAGCTTTCTTT,CASSVGMNTEAFF,TRBJ1-1,TRBV9,-,-
TGCGCCAGTCGGAACCCGGGACAGGGGTTCTCTGGGGCCAACGTCCTGACTTTC,CASRNPGQGFSGANVLTF,TRBJ2-6,TRBV4-1,-,TRBD1
TGCGCCAGCAGCTTCGGACAGGGTGGGGCAGATACGCAGTATTTT,CASSFGQGGADTQYF,TRBJ2-3,TRBV5-1,-,TRBD1
TGTGCTAGTGGTTTGTCCCAGGGGGCCACTGAAGCTTTCTTT,CASGLSQGATEAFF,TRBJ1-1,TRBV12-5,-,TRBD1
TGTGCCAGCAGCCCAGGGGACAGGTCCTTCTATGGCTACACCTTC,CASSPGDRSFYGYTF,TRBJ1-2,TRBV5-4,-,TRBD1
TGTGCCAGTACGGTGAGCCACGGGGTCTATGGCTACACCTTC,CASTVSHGVYGYTF,TRBJ1-2,TRBV19,-,-
TGTGCCAGTAGTATCAGCGGGGACTCTGTCTATGGCTACACCTTC,CASSISGDSVYGYTF,TRBJ1-2,TRBV19,-,-
TGTGCCAGCAGCTTGGCACGGGAGACCCAGTACTTC,CASSLARETQYF,TRBJ2-5,TRBV5-4,-,-
TGTGCCAGCAGCCAAGAGGGGAGCTATGGCTACACCTTC,CASSQEGSYGYTF,TRBJ1-2,TRBV4-2,-,-
TGTGCCAGCGAGTTACAACAGGACTACGAGCAGTACTTC,CASELQQDYEQYF,TRBJ2-7,TRBV2,-,-
TGTGCCACCAGCAGACCGAGGTGGGACACTGAAGCTTTCTTT,CATSRPRWDTEAFF,TRBJ1-1,TRBV15,once,-
TGTGCCAGCAGCATAACTACAGGGCTGTTGCAGTTCTTC,CASSITTGLLQFF,TRBJ2-1,TRBV7-8,once,-
TGTGCCAGCAGTTCCCCGGTCGGGGGTAGGAATGAGCAGTTCTTC,CASSSPVGGRNEQFF,TRBJ2-1,TRBV27,-,-
TGTGCTAGTGGTTTGCCCGAGACCGGGGGAACTGAAGCTTTCTTT,CASGLPETGGTEAFF,TRBJ1-1,TRBV12-5,-,-
TGTGCCAGCAGCTTAGGACAGGAGGTCACAGATACGCAGTATTTT,CASSLGQEVTDTQYF,TRBJ2-3,TRBV7-9,-,-
TGTGCCAGCAATCCGGGACAGGGGGGCCAGCCCCAGCATTTT,CASNPGQGGQPQHF,TRBJ1-5,TRBV28,-,TRBD1
TGTGCCAGCAGAAACGACAGGCTGACCTACGAGCAGTACTTC,CASRNDRLTYEQYF,TRBJ2-7,TRBV6-5,-,-
TGTGCCAGCAGCCCGACTAGCGGGACGCAGTTCTTC,CASSPTSGTQFF,TRBJ2-1,TRBV2,-,TRBD2
TGCAGTGCTAGTAAGGACGGGAGCTCCTACGAGCAGTACTTC,CSASKDGSSYEQYF,TRBJ2-7,TRBV20-1,-,-
TGTGCCTGGGGTGGCAGCGGGAGTCGTGAGCAGTACTTC,CAWGGSGSREQYF,TRBJ2-7,TRBV30,once,TRBD2
TGTGCCAGCAGCTTAGAGGGGGCCAGCCTCACCGGGGAGCTGTTTTTT,CASSLEGASLTGELFF,TRBJ2-2,TRBV7-6,-,TRBD1
TGTGCCAGCAGTGACCCTAGACAGGGTACTGGTTCACCCCTCCACTTT,CASSDPRQGTGSPLHF,TRBJ1-6,TRBV25-1,-,TRBD1
TGTGCCAGCAGCTTCTATGAGGGAGAGACCCAGTACTTC,CASSFYEGETQYF,TRBJ2-5,TRBV7-8,-,-
TGTGCCAGCAGCCCACGACTAGCTAGTGAGCAGTTCTTC,CASSPRLASEQFF,TRBJ2-1,TRBV5-4,-,TRBD2
TGCGCCAGCAGCCTAGCGGGAGGAAGCCAAGAGACCCAGTACTTC,CASSLAGGSQETQYF,TRBJ2-5,TRBV5-1,-,TRBD2
TGTGCCAGCAGCCTAGTGCTCGGCAGGGATAATGAAAAACTGTTTTTT,CASSLVLGRDNEKLFF,TRBJ1-4,TRBV7-9,once,-
TGTGCCAGCAGCTTGGGCATGGCCCAGCCCCAGCATTTT,CASSLGMAQPQHF,TRBJ1-5,TRBV7-2,-,-
TGTGCCAGCAGCCCTGGTCCGGGGAAGGGCTCTGGAAACACCATATATTTT,CASSPGPGKGSGNTIYF,TRBJ1-3,TRBV5-4,few,-
TGTGCCATCAGTGAGGGGACAGACTTGAACTATGGCTACACCTTC,CAISEGTDLNYGYTF,TRBJ1-2,TRBV10-3,-,TRBD1
TGTGCCACCAGCCAGCCGGGGGGAGGATCACCCCTCCACTTT,CATSQPGGGSPLHF,TRBJ1-6,TRBV15,-,-
TGTGCCAGCAGCTTGCGGGGGGCGGCTTTGGCTTTCTTT,CASSLRGAALAFF,TRBJ1-1,TRBV5-6,-,-
TGCGCCAGCAGCCGCGGGGGGGCCGGGGCAGATACGCAGTATTTT,CASSRGGAGADTQYF,TRBJ2-3,TRBV4-3,-,TRBD2
TGTGCTAGTGGGAGGACAGCGGAAAAGGGCGAGCAGTACTTC,CASGRTAEKGEQYF,TRBJ2-7,TRBV12-5,-,-
TGTGCCAGCAGCGCGGGGTCAAACACTGAAGCTTTCTTT,CASSAGSNTEAFF,TRBJ1-1,TRBV9,-,-
TGCGCCAGCAGCGGCGGACAGGGAGCAGATACGCAGTATTTT,CASSGGQGADTQYF,TRBJ2-3,TRBV5-1,-,TRBD1
TGTGCCAGCAGCCAAGTAGGCAGAGGCGGTCAAAAACTGTTTTTT,CASSQVGRGGQKLFF,TRBJ1-4,TRBV14,-,-
TGTGCCAGCAGCCCCACCCGACAGGGTAACTATGGCTACACCTTC,CASSPTRQGNYGYTF,TRBJ1-2,TRBV3-1/TRBV3-2,-,TRBD1
TGTGCCAGCAGTCCGGGACAGGGGGGATTTCAGCCCCAGCATTTT,CASSPGQGGFQPQHF,TRBJ1-5,TRBV28,once,TRBD1
TGCAGCGTGGGACAGAACTATGGCTACACCTTC,CSVGQNYGYTF,TRBJ1-2,TRBV29-1,once,TRBD1
TGTGCCAGCAGCCAAGGGCGCGGGACTGAAAAACTGTTTTTT,CASSQGRGTEKLFF,TRBJ1-4,TRBV14,once,-
TGTGCCAGCAGTTCGCAAAGACAGGGGACCCTCCACTTT,CASSSQRQGTLHF,TRBJ1-6,TRBV6-5,-,TRBD1
TGTGCCAGCAGTGAAGCCGGTTCAAGGGGTGGCGGCTACACCTTC,CASSEAGSRGGGYTF,TRBJ1-2,TRBV6-1,-,-
TGTGCCAGCAGCCAAGATATCGGGGGGTTTGCTTTCTTT,CASSQDIGGFAFF,TRBJ1-1,TRBV14,-,-
TGTGCCAGCAGCTCTCCCGGGGCCGGGGGGACCGGGGAGCTGTTTTTT,CASSSPGAGGTGELFF,TRBJ2-2,TRBV7-8,-,TRBD2
TGTGCCACAGGTAGTGCAGCCTCTGGGGCCAACGTCCTGACTTTC,CATGSAASGANVLTF,TRBJ2-6,TRBV27,-,-
TGCGCCAGCAGCTTGCATCAGGGGGCGTCGTACGAGCAGTACTTC,CASSLHQGASYEQYF,TRBJ2-7,TRBV5-1,-,TRBD1
TGTGCCAGCAGCAAACTCGGGACTGACGATGAGCAGTACTTC,CASSKLGTDDEQYF,TRBJ2-7,TRBV21-1,-,-
TGTGCCAGCAGCTTAACGACAGGGGTGGGGAGAGAGCTGTTTTTT,CASSLTTGVGRELFF,TRBJ2-2,TRBV11-2,once,TRBD1
TGTGCCAGCAGCTCATCTACAGGGTACAATGAGCAGTTCTTC,CASSSSTGYNEQFF,TRBJ2-1,TRBV7-6,-,-
TGTGCCAGCAGCTTAGCCGACGGGTGGATTCATTTT,CASSLADGWIHF,TRBJ1-5,TRBV7-9,-,-
TGTGCCAGCAGTGAACGGGGGAACACTGAAGCTTTCTTT,CASSERGNTEAFF,TRBJ1-1,TRBV2,-,-
TGTGCCACCAGTGATTTACGCAGCGGACCGAACACCGGGGAGCTGTTTTTT,CATSDLRSGPNTGELFF,TRBJ2-2,TRBV24-1,once,-
TGTGCCAGCACCCCTTCGGACACGACAGATACGCAGTATTTT,CASTPSDTTDTQYF,TRBJ2-3,TRBV28,-,-